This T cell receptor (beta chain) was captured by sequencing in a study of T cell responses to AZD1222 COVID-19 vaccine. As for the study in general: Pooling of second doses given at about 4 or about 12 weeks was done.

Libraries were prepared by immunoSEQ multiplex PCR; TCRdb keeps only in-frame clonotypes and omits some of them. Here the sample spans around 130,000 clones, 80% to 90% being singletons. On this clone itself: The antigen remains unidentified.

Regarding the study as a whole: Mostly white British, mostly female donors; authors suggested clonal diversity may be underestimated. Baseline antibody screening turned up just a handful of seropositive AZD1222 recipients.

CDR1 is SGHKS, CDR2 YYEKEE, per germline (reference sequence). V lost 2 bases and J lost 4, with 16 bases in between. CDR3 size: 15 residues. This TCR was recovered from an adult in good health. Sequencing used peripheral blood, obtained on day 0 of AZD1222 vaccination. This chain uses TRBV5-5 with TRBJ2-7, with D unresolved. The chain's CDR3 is CASSLLLHPDYEQYF. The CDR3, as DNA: TGTGCCAGCAGCTTACTTTTACATCCGGATTACGAGCAGTACTTC. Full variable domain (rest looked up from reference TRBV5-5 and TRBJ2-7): DAGVTQSPTHLIKTRGQQVTLRCSPISGHKSVSWYQQVLGQGPQFIFQYYEKEERGRGNFPDRFSARQFPNYSSELNVNALLLGDSALYLCASSLLLHPDYEQYFGPGTRLTVT.